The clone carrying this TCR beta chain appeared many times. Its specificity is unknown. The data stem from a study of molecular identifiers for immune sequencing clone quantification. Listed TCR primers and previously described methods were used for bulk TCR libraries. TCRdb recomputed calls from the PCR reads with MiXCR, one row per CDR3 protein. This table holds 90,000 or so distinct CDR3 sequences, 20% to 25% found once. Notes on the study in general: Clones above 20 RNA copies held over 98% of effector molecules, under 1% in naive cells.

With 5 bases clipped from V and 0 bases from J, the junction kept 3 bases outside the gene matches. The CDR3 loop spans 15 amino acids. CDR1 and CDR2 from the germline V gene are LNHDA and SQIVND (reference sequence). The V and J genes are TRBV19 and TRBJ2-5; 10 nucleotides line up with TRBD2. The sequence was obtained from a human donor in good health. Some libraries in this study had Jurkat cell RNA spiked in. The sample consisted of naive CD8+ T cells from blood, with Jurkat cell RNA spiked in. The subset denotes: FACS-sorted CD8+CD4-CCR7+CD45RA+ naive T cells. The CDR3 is CASSEGLANQETQYF. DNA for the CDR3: TGTGCCAGTAGTGAGGGACTAGCGAACCAAGAGACCCAGTACTTC. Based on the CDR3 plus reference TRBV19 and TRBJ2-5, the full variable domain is DGGITQSPKYLFRKEGQNVTLSCEQNLNHDAMYWYRQDPGQGLRLIYYSQIVNDFQKGDIAEGYSVSREKKESFPLTVTSAQKNPTAFYLCASSEGLANQETQYFGPGTRLLVL.